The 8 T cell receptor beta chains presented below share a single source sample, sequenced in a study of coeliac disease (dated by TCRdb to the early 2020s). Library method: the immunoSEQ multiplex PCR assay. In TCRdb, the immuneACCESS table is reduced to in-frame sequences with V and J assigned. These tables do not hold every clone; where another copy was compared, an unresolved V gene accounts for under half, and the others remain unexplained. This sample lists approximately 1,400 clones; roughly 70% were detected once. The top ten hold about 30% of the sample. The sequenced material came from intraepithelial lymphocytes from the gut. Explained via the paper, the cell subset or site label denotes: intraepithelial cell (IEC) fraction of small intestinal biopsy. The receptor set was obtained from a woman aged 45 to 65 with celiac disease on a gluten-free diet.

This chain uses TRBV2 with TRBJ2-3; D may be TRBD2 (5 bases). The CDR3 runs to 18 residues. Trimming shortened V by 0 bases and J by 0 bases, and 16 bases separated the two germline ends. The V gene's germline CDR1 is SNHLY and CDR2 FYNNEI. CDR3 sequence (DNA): TGTGCCAGCAGTGAAGCGCTTCACGGTCGACTAAGCACAGATACGCAGTATTTT. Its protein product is CASSEALHGRLSTDTQYF. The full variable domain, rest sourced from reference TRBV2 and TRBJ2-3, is EPEVTQTPSHQVTQMGQEVILRCVPISNHLYFYWYRQILGQKVEFLVSFYNNEISEKSEIFDDQFSVERPDGSNFTLKIRSTKLEDSAMYFCASSEALHGRLSTDTQYFGPGTRLTVL.

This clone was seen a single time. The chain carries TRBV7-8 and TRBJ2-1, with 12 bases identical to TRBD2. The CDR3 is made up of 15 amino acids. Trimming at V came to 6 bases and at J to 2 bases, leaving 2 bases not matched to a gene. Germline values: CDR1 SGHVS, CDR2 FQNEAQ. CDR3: CASRRTSGAYNEQFF. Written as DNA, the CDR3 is TGTGCCAGCAGACGGACTAGCGGGGCCTACAATGAGCAGTTCTTC.

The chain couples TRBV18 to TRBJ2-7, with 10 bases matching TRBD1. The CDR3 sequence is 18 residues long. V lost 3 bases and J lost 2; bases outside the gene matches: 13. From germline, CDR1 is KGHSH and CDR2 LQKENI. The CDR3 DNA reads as TGTGCCAGCTCACCCTCGGGACAGGGGACAAATGCCCCCTACGAGCAGTACTTC. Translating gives CASSPSGQGTNAPYEQYF.

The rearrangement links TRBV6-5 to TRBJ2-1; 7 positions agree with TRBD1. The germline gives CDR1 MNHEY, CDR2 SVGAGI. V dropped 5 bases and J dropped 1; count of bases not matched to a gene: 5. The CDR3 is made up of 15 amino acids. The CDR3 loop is CASSPDRVSYNEQFF. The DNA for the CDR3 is TGTGCCAGCAGTCCCGACAGGGTATCCTACAATGAGCAGTTCTTC.

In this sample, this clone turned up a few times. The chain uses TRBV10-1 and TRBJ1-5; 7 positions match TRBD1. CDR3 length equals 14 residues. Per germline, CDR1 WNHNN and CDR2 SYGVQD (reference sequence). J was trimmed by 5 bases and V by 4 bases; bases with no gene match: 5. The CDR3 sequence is CASSAGTDDQPQHF. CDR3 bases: TGCGCCAGCAGTGCAGGGACAGATGATCAGCCCCAGCATTTT.

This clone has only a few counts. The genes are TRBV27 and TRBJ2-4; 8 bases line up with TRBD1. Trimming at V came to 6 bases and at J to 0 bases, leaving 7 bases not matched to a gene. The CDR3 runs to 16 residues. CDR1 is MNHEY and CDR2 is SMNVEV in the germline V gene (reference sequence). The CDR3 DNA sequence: TGTGCCAGCAGCCCGGACAGGGCGATAGCCAAAAACATTCAGTACTTC. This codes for CASSPDRAIAKNIQYF.

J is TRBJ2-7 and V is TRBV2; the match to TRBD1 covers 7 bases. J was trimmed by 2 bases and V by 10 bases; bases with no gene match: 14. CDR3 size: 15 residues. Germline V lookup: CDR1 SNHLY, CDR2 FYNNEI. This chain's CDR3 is CATPDLRDRPYEQYF. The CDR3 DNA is TGTGCCACCCCAGACCTCCGGGACAGACCCTACGAGCAGTACTTC.

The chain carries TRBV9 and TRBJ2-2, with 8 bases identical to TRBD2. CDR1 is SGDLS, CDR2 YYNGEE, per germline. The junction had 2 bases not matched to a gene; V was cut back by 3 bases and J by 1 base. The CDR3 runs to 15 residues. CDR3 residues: CASSATSENTGELFF. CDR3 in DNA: TGTGCCAGCAGCGCGACTAGCGAGAACACCGGGGAGCTGTTTTTT.